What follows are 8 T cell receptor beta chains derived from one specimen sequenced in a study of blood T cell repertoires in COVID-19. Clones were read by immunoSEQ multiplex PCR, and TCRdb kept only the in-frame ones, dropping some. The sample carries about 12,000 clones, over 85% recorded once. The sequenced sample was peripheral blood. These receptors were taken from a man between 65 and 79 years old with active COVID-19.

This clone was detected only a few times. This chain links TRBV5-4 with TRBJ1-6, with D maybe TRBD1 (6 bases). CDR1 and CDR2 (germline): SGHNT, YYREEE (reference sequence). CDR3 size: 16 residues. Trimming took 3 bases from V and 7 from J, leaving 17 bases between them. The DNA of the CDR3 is TGTGCCAGCAGCTCCGCCTCCAGGGGCCCCAATTCACCCCTCCACTTT. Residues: CASSSASRGPNSPLHF.

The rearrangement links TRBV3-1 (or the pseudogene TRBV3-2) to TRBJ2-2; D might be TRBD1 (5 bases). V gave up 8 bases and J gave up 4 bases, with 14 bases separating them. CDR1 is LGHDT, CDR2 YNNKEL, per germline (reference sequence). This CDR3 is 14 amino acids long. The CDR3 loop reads CASGPRVVTGELFF. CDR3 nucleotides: TGTGCCAGCGGGCCCAGGGTCGTCACCGGGGAGCTGTTTTTT.

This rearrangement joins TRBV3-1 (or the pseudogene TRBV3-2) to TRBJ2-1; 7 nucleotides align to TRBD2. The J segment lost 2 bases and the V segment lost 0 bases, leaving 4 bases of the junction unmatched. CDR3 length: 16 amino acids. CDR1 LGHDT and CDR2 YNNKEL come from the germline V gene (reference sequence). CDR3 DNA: TGTGCCAGCAGCCAAGACTCCCGGGGGGCCTACAATGAGCAGTTCTTC. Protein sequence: CASSQDSRGAYNEQFF.

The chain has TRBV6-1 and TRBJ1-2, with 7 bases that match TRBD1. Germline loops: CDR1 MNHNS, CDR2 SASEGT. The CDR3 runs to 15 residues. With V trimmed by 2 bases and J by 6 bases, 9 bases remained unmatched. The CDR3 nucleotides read TGTGCCAGCAGTGAATTCGATCAGGGGGGCGATGGCTACACCTTC. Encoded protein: CASSEFDQGGDGYTF.

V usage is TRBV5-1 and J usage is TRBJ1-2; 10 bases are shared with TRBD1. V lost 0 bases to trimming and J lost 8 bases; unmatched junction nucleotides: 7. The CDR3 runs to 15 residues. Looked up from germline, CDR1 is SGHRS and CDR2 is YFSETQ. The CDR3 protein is CASSLEGTGVEGYTF. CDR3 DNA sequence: TGCGCCAGCAGCTTGGAAGGGACAGGGGTTGAAGGCTACACCTTC. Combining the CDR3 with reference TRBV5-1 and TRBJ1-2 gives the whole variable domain KAGVTQTPRYLIKTRGQQVTLSCSPISGHRSVSWYQQTPGQGLQFLFEYFSETQRNKGNFPGRFSGRQFSNSRSEMNVSTLELGDSALYLCASSLEGTGVEGYTFGSGTRLTVV.

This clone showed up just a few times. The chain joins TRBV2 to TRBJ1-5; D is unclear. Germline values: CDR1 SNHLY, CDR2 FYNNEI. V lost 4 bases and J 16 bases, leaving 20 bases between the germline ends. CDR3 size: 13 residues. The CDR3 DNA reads TGTGCCAGCAGTGCAGCACCGCGGGTTCCAGGACATTTT. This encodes CASSAAPRVPGHF.

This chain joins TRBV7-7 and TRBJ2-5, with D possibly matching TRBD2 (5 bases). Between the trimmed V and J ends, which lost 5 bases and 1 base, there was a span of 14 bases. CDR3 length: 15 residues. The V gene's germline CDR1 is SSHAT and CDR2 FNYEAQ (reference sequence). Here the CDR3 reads CASSVSGLAQETQYF. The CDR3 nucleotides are TGTGCCAGCAGCGTATCCGGGCTAGCCCAAGAGACCCAGTACTTC.

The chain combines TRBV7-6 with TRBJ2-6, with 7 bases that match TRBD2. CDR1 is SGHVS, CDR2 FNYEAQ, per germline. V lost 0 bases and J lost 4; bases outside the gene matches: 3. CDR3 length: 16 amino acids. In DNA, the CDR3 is TGTGCCAGCAGCTTAGCGGGAGGGCTCGGGGCCAACGTCCTGACTTTC. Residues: CASSLAGGLGANVLTF. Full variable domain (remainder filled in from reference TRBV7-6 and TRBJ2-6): GAGVSQSPRYKVTKRGQDVALRCDPISGHVSLYWYRQALGQGPEFLTYFNYEAQQDKSGLPNDRFSAERPEGSISTLTIQRTEQRDSAMYRCASSLAGGLGANVLTFGAGSRLTVL.